This record covers a single T cell receptor beta chain. This entry is derived from a study of blood T cell repertoires in COVID-19. The assay was immunoSEQ multiplex PCR, and TCRdb's table has in-frame clones only and misses some. The table records hundreds of thousands of clones, 85% to 90% of them present only once. This TCR was sampled from a middle-aged man who had recovered from COVID-19. Specimen: PBMCs or T cells enriched from blood (not recorded which).

The CDR3 is CASSPRSGGDYEQYF. In nucleotides, the CDR3 is TGTGCCAGCTCACCACGCAGCGGGGGTGACTACGAGCAGTACTTC. The gene calls are TRBV18 and TRBJ2-7, with 8 nucleotides matching TRBD2. J gave up 3 bases and V 1 base, and 5 bases lay outside the gene matches. The CDR3 contains 15 residues. Germline values: CDR1 KGHSH, CDR2 LQKENI.